Listed below are T cell receptor beta chains from one sample, sequenced in a study of shared clonotypes between healthy human individuals. Using immunoSEQ multiplex PCR, the repertoire was profiled, and TCRdb retains in-frame clones only, with some absent. In the table there are roughly 2 million clones, approximately 94% of which are singletons. Input material: naive CD8+ T cells sorted from blood. These TCRs come from a man younger than 35 in good health. Both conserved end residues are part of each CDR3. The order of the fields is D gene, CDR3 length, V gene, J gene, clone size, CDR3 protein, CDR3 DNA. D genes are given only for firm matches. Only some rows state a clone size, as once, few, many or a class for expanded clones.

>.|12|TRBV30|TRBJ1-1|once
CAWSTGGAEAFF
TGTGCCTGGAGTACGGGAGGGGCTGAAGCTTTCTTT
>.|14|TRBV5-1|TRBJ2-1|.
CASSPRQGYNEQFF
TGCGCCAGCAGCCCTCGGCAGGGGTACAATGAGCAGTTCTTC
>.|15|TRBV4-3|TRBJ1-6|few
CASSQGLLTDSPLHF
TGCGCCAGCAGCCAAGGACTTCTCACGGATTCACCCCTCCACTTT
>TRBD2|18|TRBV9|TRBJ2-1|.
CASSVDTAGGQPYNEQFF
TGTGCCAGCAGCGTAGATACGGCGGGGGGCCAACCCTACAATGAGCAGTTCTTC
>TRBD1|16|TRBV9|TRBJ2-2|.
CASSVGQGLGTGELFF
TGTGCCAGCAGCGTAGGACAGGGTCTTGGCACCGGGGAGCTGTTTTTT
>.|17|TRBV12-1|TRBJ2-7|.
CASSSRTSGGTSYEQYF
TGTGCCAGCAGCAGTCGGACTAGCGGGGGAACCTCCTACGAGCAGTACTTC
>.|14|TRBV30|TRBJ1-5|.
CAWSDTLSNQPQHF
TGTGCCTGGAGTGATACACTTAGCAATCAGCCCCAGCATTTT
>.|11|TRBV7-9|TRBJ2-5|.
CASSPRETQYF
TGTGCCAGCAGCCCAAGGGAGACCCAGTACTTC
>TRBD2|15|TRBV6-5|TRBJ2-7|.
CASSYGTSGRYEQYF
TGTGCCAGCAGTTACGGGACTAGCGGGAGGTACGAGCAGTACTTC
>.|20|TRBV19|TRBJ1-2|.
CASSSGLDIPLTLGVYGYTF
TGTGCCAGTAGTTCGGGTTTAGACATTCCCCTCACGTTGGGGGTCTATGGCTACACCTTC
>.|16|TRBV6-1|TRBJ2-7|.
CASSEVPALGIYEQYF
TGTGCCAGCAGTGAAGTCCCGGCCCTGGGTATTTACGAGCAGTACTTC
>.|14|TRBV5-3|TRBJ2-2|.
CASSLQGNTGELFF
TGTGCCAGCAGCTTGCAGGGGAACACCGGGGAGCTGTTTTTT
>.|16|TRBV5-4|TRBJ2-5|.
CASSLGEDSQQETQYF
TGTGCCAGCAGCTTGGGGGAGGACAGCCAACAAGAGACCCAGTACTTC
>TRBD2|20|TRBV27|TRBJ2-2|once
CASSLIAGLAGAEGTGELFF
TGTGCCAGCAGTTTAATTGCGGGACTAGCGGGAGCCGAGGGCACCGGGGAGCTGTTTTTT
>.|12|TRBV6-5|TRBJ2-7|.
CASSEGDYEQYF
TGTGCCAGCAGTGAGGGAGACTACGAGCAGTACTTC
>.|12|TRBV2|TRBJ2-2|.
CASRGGIGELFF
TGTGCCAGCAGAGGGGGGATCGGGGAGCTGTTTTTT
>TRBD1|14|TRBV9|TRBJ1-1|once
CASSVAGGNTEAFF
TGTGCCAGCAGCGTAGCAGGGGGGAACACTGAAGCTTTCTTT
>.|16|TRBV14|TRBJ1-2|.
CASSLSWTFIDYGYTF
TGTGCCAGCAGCCTATCTTGGACATTCATCGACTATGGCTACACCTTC
>TRBD2|12|TRBV27|TRBJ2-1|.
CARTSLANEQFF
TGTGCCAGGACTAGCCTCGCCAATGAGCAGTTCTTC
>.|15|TRBV19|TRBJ1-2|once
CASSDGLSLWGGYTF
TGTGCCAGTAGTGACGGGCTTTCATTATGGGGTGGCTACACCTTC
>.|14|TRBV27|TRBJ1-1|.
CASSFQGTNTEAFF
TGTGCCAGCAGTTTTCAAGGGACGAACACTGAAGCTTTCTTT
>TRBD1|13|TRBV19|TRBJ2-7|.
CASSTGQTYEQYF
TGTGCCAGTAGTACGGGACAGACCTACGAGCAGTACTTC
>.|13|TRBV6-5|TRBJ2-7|.
CASSSGVPYEQYF
TGTGCCAGCAGTTCAGGGGTGCCCTACGAGCAGTACTTC
>.|13|TRBV7-3|TRBJ2-1|.
CASSLIGGNEQFF
TGTGCCAGCAGCTTAATTGGGGGCAATGAGCAGTTCTTC
>.|15|TRBV29-1|TRBJ2-1|.
CSVESGYSSYNEQFF
TGCAGCGTTGAAAGCGGCTACAGCTCCTACAATGAGCAGTTCTTC
>TRBD2|15|TRBV7-9|TRBJ2-1|.
CASTESGGFYNEQFF
TGTGCCAGCACTGAAAGCGGGGGGTTCTACAATGAGCAGTTCTTC
>TRBD2|14|TRBV10-3|TRBJ2-1|.
CAISSGTSYNEQFF
TGTGCCATCTCCTCCGGGACTAGCTACAATGAGCAGTTCTTC
>.|12|TRBV9|TRBJ2-2|.
CASSGGTWELFF
TGTGCCAGCAGCGGGGGGACCTGGGAGCTGTTTTTT
>.|12|TRBV14|TRBJ2-3|.
CASSPTGHTQYF
TGTGCCAGCAGCCCAACAGGGCATACGCAGTATTTT
>.|15|TRBV11-3|TRBJ2-7|.
CASSPGASVVYEQYF
TGTGCCAGCAGCCCTGGGGCTAGCGTGGTCTACGAGCAGTACTTC
>.|15|TRBV18|TRBJ1-1|.
CASSVVSGINTEAFF
TGTGCCAGCTCAGTCGTTTCGGGGATTAACACTGAAGCTTTCTTT
>.|12|TRBV5-4|TRBJ2-1|.
CASSLAESEQFF
TGTGCCAGCAGCTTGGCCGAGAGTGAGCAGTTCTTC
>TRBD1|15|TRBV10-2|TRBJ2-3|.
CASSAGQGGTDTQYF
TGCGCCAGCAGTGCAGGACAGGGAGGCACAGATACGCAGTATTTT
>.|17|TRBV19|TRBJ2-2|.
CASSIPPGHPNTGELFF
TGTGCCAGTAGTATACCCCCGGGACACCCGAACACCGGGGAGCTGTTTTTT
>TRBD1|17|TRBV27|TRBJ2-2|.
CASSLTGTGLLGGELFF
TGTGCCAGCAGTTTGACCGGGACAGGGTTATTGGGCGGGGAGCTGTTTTTT
>.|14|TRBV9|TRBJ2-7|.
CASSVGGPPQEQYF
TGTGCCAGCAGCGTGGGCGGGCCTCCTCAGGAGCAGTACTTC
>.|16|TRBV7-8|TRBJ1-2|.
CASSLAGETLYYGYTF
TGTGCCAGCAGCTTAGCCGGGGAGACCCTATACTATGGCTACACCTTC
>.|13|TRBV6-5|TRBJ1-1|.
CASSYGPGQEAFF
TGTGCCAGCAGTTACGGACCGGGACAAGAAGCTTTCTTT
>.|15|TRBV13|TRBJ2-5|.
CASSLAVRGQETQYF
TGTGCCAGCAGCTTAGCTGTCAGGGGACAAGAGACCCAGTACTTC
>.|13|TRBV12-5|TRBJ1-2|.
CASGSIEAYGYTF
TGTGCTAGTGGTTCTATTGAGGCCTATGGCTACACCTTC
>.|12|TRBV28|TRBJ2-5|.
CASSPPWETQYF
TGTGCCAGCAGCCCCCCCTGGGAGACCCAGTACTTC
>.|12|TRBV7-9|TRBJ2-7|.
CASSFLGDGQYF
TGTGCCAGCAGCTTTTTGGGGGACGGGCAGTACTTC